This is a list of T cell receptor beta chains from one sample in a study of CD8 T cells in Susac syndrome. TCRdb fed the immunoSEQ multiplex PCR reads into MiXCR, producing one record per CDR3 protein. The sample holds 150,000 to 200,000 distinct CDR3 sequences; approximately 92% are singletons and the top ten take around 0.13%. The sample was CD4+ T cells from PBMCs. These receptors originate from a human donor in good health. Both conserved end residues are part of each CDR3. The D gene is left open where the match is weak. Size is stated for part of the rows, as once, few or many counts, or as a class when the clone is expanded.

NA	TRBV9	NA	TRBJ2-2	CASSQGMETGELFF	TGTGCCAGCAGTCAGGGTATGGAGACCGGGGAGCTGTTTTTT
TRBD2	TRBV4-2	NA	TRBJ2-3	CASSQVEAGGTDTQYF	TGTGCCAGCAGCCAAGTAGAAGCGGGGGGGACAGATACGCAGTATTTT
TRBD1	TRBV5-6	NA	TRBJ2-5	CASSVSGGGETQYF	TGTGCCAGCAGCGTATCAGGGGGCGGGGAGACCCAGTACTTC
NA	TRBV20-1	NA	TRBJ1-1	CRVMGWGATNTEAFF	TGCAGGGTCATGGGGTGGGGGGCGACGAACACTGAAGCTTTCTTT
NA	TRBV2	NA	TRBJ1-2	CASSDGIRDMSSYGYTF	TGTGCCAGCAGTGATGGTATTCGAGACATGTCGTCCTATGGCTACACCTTC
NA	TRBV20-1	NA	TRBJ2-3	CSASDASGRTDTQYF	TGCAGTGCTAGTGATGCCTCTGGACGCACAGATACGCAGTATTTT
TRBD1	TRBV5-6	NA	TRBJ2-3	CASSYPTGSDTQYF	TGTGCCAGCAGCTACCCGACAGGGTCAGATACGCAGTATTTT
NA	TRBV7-8	NA	TRBJ1-4	CASSPRSGAAGQKLFF	TGTGCCAGCAGCCCCCGCTCGGGGGCAGCGGGGCAAAAACTGTTTTTT
NA	TRBV20-1	NA	TRBJ1-5	CSARVQHIPNQPQHF	TGCAGTGCTAGGGTTCAGCACATTCCAAATCAGCCCCAGCATTTT
NA	TRBV6-2/TRBV6-3	NA	TRBJ2-5	CASSGTGTRETQYF	TGTGCCAGCAGTGGGACCGGGACGCGAGAGACCCAGTACTTC
NA	TRBV20-1	NA	TRBJ1-2	CSARDNHRTYGYTF	TGCAGTGCTCGGGACAACCACCGAACATATGGCTACACCTTC
TRBD1	TRBV2	NA	TRBJ1-1	CASKITGANTEPFF	TGTGCCAGCAAGATCACAGGGGCTAACACTGAACCTTTCTTT
TRBD1	TRBV12-3/TRBV12-4	NA	TRBJ2-7	CASSPTGQVYYEQYF	TGTGCCAGCAGTCCTACTGGACAGGTCTACTACGAGCAGTACTTC
NA	TRBV12-3/TRBV12-4	NA	TRBJ1-2	CASSTQGYGYTF	TGTGCCAGCAGTACACAGGGTTATGGCTACACCTTC
NA	TRBV29-1	NA	TRBJ1-4	CSVGLRNEKLFF	TGCAGCGTTGGACTCAGGAATGAAAAACTGTTTTTT
NA	TRBV19	NA	TRBJ2-7	CASSLMAGRFYEQYF	TGTGCCAGTAGTCTCATGGCAGGGAGATTCTACGAGCAGTACTTC
NA	TRBV5-1	NA	TRBJ2-7	CASSLRRGHEQYF	TGCGCCAGCAGCTTAAGGAGGGGACACGAGCAGTACTTC
TRBD1	TRBV12-3/TRBV12-4	NA	TRBJ2-5	CASSPGKGAAGETQYF	TGTGCCAGCAGCCCTGGGAAGGGGGCCGCGGGAGAGACCCAGTACTTC
TRBD2	TRBV6-5	NA	TRBJ2-3	CASSYSSGGAGTDTQYF	TGTGCCAGCAGTTACTCTAGCGGGGGGGCCGGCACAGATACGCAGTATTTT
NA	TRBV20-1	NA	TRBJ1-1	CSARVGHSNTEAFF	TGCAGTGCTAGAGTGGGACACTCGAACACTGAAGCTTTCTTT
TRBD2	TRBV3-1	NA	TRBJ2-1	CASSGASGSYNEQFF	TGTGCCAGCAGCGGGGCTAGCGGCTCCTACAATGAGCAGTTCTTC
NA	TRBV6-1	NA	TRBJ2-7	CASSPSTGVNEQYF	TGTGCCAGCAGCCCTTCCACCGGGGTAAACGAGCAGTACTTC
NA	TRBV29-1	NA	TRBJ2-7	CSVEDHEQKQYF	TGCAGCGTTGAAGATCACGAACAAAAGCAGTACTTC
NA	TRBV7-8	NA	TRBJ1-2	CASSFRTPPDGYTF	TGTGCCAGCAGCTTCCGGACACCCCCGGACGGCTACACCTTC
TRBD1	TRBV7-9	NA	TRBJ1-6	CASSLTGGNNSPLHF	TGTGCCAGCAGCTTGACAGGGGGCAATAATTCACCCCTCCACTTT
TRBD1	TRBV3-1	NA	TRBJ1-2	CASSRGQDYGYTF	TGTGCCAGCAGCAGGGGACAGGACTATGGCTACACCTTC
TRBD1	TRBV12-3/TRBV12-4	NA	TRBJ1-5	CASTAQGVEQPQHF	TGTGCCAGCACCGCTCAGGGGGTTGAGCAGCCCCAGCATTTT
NA	TRBV20-1	once	TRBJ2-2	CSARDQVKNTGELFF	TGCAGTGCTAGAGATCAAGTAAAGAACACCGGGGAGCTGTTTTTT
NA	TRBV5-1	few	TRBJ1-1	CASSLVAGTNTEAFF	TGCGCCAGCAGCTTGGTCGCAGGGACGAACACTGAAGCTTTCTTT
NA	TRBV19	NA	TRBJ1-1	CASTRNFGFTEAFF	TGTGCCAGTACTAGAAATTTCGGGTTCACTGAAGCTTTCTTT
TRBD2	TRBV27	NA	TRBJ2-7	CASSPSGGREYEQYF	TGTGCCAGCAGTCCTAGCGGGGGCCGAGAGTACGAGCAGTACTTC
TRBD1	TRBV7-9	once	TRBJ1-5	CASSLWSGGNQPQHF	TGTGCCAGCAGCTTATGGTCAGGGGGTAATCAGCCCCAGCATTTT
NA	TRBV29-1	few	TRBJ2-7	CSARTIGFQYEQYF	TGCAGCGCTCGGACAATCGGTTTTCAATACGAGCAGTACTTC
NA	TRBV12-3/TRBV12-4	NA	TRBJ2-7	CASSSYRDTAYEQYF	TGTGCCAGCAGTAGCTACCGGGACACGGCCTACGAGCAGTACTTC
TRBD1	TRBV20-1	NA	TRBJ1-1	CSARPGQEAFF	TGCAGTGCTAGACCGGGACAGGAAGCTTTCTTT
NA	TRBV7-7	NA	TRBJ2-7	CASSSVGSSYEQYF	TGTGCCAGCAGCTCCGTCGGTAGCTCCTACGAGCAGTACTTC
NA	TRBV9	NA	TRBJ2-2	CASSPLLSGTGELFF	TGTGCCAGCAGCCCACTCTTGTCGGGCACCGGGGAGCTGTTTTTT
TRBD2	TRBV2	NA	TRBJ2-7	CASSDGTSAFYEQYF	TGTGCCAGCAGTGACGGGACTAGCGCATTCTACGAGCAGTACTTC
NA	TRBV6-1	few	TRBJ1-1	CASSEPGRNTEAFF	TGTGCCAGCAGTGAACCGGGGAGGAACACTGAAGCTTTCTTT
TRBD1	TRBV20-1	NA	TRBJ1-4	CSARDQGTGSEKLFF	TGCAGTGCTAGAGATCAGGGGACAGGGTCTGAAAAACTGTTTTTT
TRBD2	TRBV20-1	NA	TRBJ2-5	CSASPTSGGWETQYF	TGCAGTGCCTCACCAACTAGCGGGGGGTGGGAGACCCAGTACTTC